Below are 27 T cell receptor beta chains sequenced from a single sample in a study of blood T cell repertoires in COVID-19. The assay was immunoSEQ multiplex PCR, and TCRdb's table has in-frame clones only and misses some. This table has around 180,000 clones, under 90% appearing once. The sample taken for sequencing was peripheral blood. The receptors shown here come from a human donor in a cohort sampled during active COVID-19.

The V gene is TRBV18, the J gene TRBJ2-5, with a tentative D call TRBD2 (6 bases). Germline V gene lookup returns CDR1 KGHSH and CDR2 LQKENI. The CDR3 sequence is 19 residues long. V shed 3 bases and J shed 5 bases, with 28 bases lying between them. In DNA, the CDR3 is TGTGCCAGCTCACCCTTCCGAGCAGGGAGGACGGGCGAAAAGGAGACCCAGTACTTC. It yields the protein CASSPFRAGRTGEKETQYF. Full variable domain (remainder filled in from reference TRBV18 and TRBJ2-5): NAGVMQNPRHLVRRRGQEARLRCSPMKGHSHVYWYRQLPEEGLKFMVYLQKENIIDESGMPKERFSAEFPKEGPSILRIQQVVRGDSAAYFCASSPFRAGRTGEKETQYFGPGTRLLVL.

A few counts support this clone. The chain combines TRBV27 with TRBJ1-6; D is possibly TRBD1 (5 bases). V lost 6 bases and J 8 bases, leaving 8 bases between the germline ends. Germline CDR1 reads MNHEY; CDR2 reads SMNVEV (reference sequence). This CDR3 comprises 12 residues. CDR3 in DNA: TGTGCCAGCAGGGTAGGGGATTCACCCCTCCACTTT. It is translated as CASRVGDSPLHF.

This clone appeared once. CDR3: CASKLTRGRYGYTF. CDR3 bases: TGTGCCAGCAAGTTAACCAGGGGCCGCTATGGCTACACCTTC. V gene TRBV6-5 combines with J gene TRBJ1-2; D perhaps matches TRBD1 (6 bases). The length of the CDR3 is 14 residues. Trimming pared 7 bases from V and 4 bases from J, leaving 16 bases between. CDR1 and CDR2 (germline): MNHEY, SVGAGI.

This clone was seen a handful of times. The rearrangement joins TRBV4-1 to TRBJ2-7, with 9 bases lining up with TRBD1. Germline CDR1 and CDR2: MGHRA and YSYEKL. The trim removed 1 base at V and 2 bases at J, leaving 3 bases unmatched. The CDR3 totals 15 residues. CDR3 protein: CASSQGTGATYEQYF. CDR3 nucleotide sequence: TGCGCCAGCAGCCAAGGGACAGGGGCAACCTACGAGCAGTACTTC.

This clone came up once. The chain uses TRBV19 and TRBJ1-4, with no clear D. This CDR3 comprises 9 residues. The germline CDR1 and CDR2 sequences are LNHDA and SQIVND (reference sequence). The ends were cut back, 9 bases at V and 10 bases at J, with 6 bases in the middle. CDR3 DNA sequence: TGTGCCAGGCCCGGAAAACTGTTTTTT. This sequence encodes CARPGKLFF.

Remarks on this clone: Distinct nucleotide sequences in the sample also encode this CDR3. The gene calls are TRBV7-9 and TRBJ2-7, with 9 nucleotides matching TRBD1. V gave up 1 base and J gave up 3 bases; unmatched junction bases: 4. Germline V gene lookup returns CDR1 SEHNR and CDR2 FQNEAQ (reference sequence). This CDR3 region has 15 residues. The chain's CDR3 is CASSLGGQGGYEQYF. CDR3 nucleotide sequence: TGTGCCAGCAGCTTAGGGGGACAGGGAGGCTACGAGCAGTACTTC.

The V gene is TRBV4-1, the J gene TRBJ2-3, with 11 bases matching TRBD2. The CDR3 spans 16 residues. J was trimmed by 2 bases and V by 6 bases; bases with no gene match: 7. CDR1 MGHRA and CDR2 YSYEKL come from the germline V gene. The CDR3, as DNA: TGCGCCAGCAGTATAGCGGGGGGGAAATTCACAGATACGCAGTATTTT. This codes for CASSIAGGKFTDTQYF.

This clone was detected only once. The CDR3 region has the DNA TGTGCCACCAGTGACCCTAGCGGGGGGGTTTTAGAGACCCAGTACTTC. It is translated as CATSDPSGGVLETQYF. V and J are TRBV24-1 and TRBJ2-5; 12 nucleotides line up with TRBD2. The germline CDR1 and CDR2 sequences are KGHDR and SFDVKD. V shed 4 bases and J 4 bases; nucleotides not matched to a gene: 6. The CDR3 is 16 residues long.

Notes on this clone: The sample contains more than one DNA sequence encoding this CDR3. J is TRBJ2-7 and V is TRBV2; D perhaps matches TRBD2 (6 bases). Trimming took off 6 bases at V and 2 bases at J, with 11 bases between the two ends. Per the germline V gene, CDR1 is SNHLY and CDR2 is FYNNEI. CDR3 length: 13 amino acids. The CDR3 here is CASSPGLTYEQYF. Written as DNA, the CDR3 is TGTGCCAGCAGCCCGGGACTCACCTACGAGCAGTACTTC. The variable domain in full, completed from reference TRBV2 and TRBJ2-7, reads EPEVTQTPSHQVTQMGQEVILRCVPISNHLYFYWYRQILGQKVEFLVSFYNNEISEKSEIFDDQFSVERPDGSNFTLKIRSTKLEDSAMYFCASSPGLTYEQYFGPGTRLTVT.

The CDR3 DNA reads as TGTGCCAGCACGCTCAACCGACAGGGAGCAGGCTACACCTTC. This translates into CASTLNRQGAGYTF. The V gene is TRBV6-5, the J gene TRBJ1-2; 7 nucleotides match TRBD1. In germline, CDR1 is MNHEY, CDR2 SVGAGI. This CDR3 is 14 amino acids long. V trimming: 7 bases; J trimming: 8 bases; junction bases outside the gene matches: 13.

The CDR3 loop is CSVEGQGTREQYF. The CDR3 DNA reads as TGCAGCGTTGAAGGGCAGGGAACTCGGGAGCAGTACTTC. The V gene is TRBV29-1, the J gene TRBJ2-7, with a weak D call TRBD1 (5 bases). Per the germline V gene, CDR1 is SQVTM and CDR2 is ANQGSEA. The CDR3 is made up of 13 amino acids. Trimming removed 1 base at V and 7 bases at J, with 14 bases between.

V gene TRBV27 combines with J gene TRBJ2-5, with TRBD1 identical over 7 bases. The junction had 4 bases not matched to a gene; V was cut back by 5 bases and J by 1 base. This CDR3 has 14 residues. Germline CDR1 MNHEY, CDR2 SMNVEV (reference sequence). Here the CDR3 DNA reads TGTGCCAGCAGTACCCGGGACAGCCAAGAGACCCAGTACTTC. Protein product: CASSTRDSQETQYF.

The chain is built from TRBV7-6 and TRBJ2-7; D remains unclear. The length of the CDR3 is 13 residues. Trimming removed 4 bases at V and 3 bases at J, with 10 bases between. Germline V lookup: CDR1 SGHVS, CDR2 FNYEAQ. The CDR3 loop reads CASSSPGLYEQYF. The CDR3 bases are TGTGCCAGCAGCTCCCCGGGTCTCTACGAGCAGTACTTC.

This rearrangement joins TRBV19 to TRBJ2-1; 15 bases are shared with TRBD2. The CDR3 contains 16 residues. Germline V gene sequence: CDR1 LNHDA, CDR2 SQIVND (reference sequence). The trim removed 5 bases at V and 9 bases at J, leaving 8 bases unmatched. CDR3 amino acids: CASSSRTSGGAGEQFF. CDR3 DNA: TGTGCCAGTAGTTCCCGGACTAGCGGGGGGGCCGGTGAGCAGTTCTTC. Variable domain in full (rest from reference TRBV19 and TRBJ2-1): DGGITQSPKYLFRKEGQNVTLSCEQNLNHDAMYWYRQDPGQGLRLIYYSQIVNDFQKGDIAEGYSVSREKKESFPLTVTSAQKNPTAFYLCASSSRTSGGAGEQFFGPGTRLTVL.

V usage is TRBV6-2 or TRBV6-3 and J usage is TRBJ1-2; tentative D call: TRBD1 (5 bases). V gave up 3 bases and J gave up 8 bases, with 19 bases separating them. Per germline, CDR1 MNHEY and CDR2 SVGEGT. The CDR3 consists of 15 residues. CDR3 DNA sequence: TGTGCCAGCAGTTATTCCGTGGGAGGGGCCGACGGCTACACCTTC. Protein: CASSYSVGGADGYTF.

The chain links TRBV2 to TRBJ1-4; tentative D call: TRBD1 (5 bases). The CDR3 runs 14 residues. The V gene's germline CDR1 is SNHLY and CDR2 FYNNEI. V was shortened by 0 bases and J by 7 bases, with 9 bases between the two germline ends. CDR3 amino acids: CASSEARGSEKLFF. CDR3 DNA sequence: TGTGCCAGCAGTGAAGCGCGGGGGTCTGAAAAACTGTTTTTT. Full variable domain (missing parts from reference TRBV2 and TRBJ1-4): EPEVTQTPSHQVTQMGQEVILRCVPISNHLYFYWYRQILGQKVEFLVSFYNNEISEKSEIFDDQFSVERPDGSNFTLKIRSTKLEDSAMYFCASSEARGSEKLFFGSGTQLSVL.

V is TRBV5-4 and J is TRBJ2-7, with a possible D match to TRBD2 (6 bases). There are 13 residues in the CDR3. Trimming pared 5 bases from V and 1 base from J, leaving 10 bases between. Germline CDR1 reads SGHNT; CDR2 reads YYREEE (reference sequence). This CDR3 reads CASRSGTSYEQYF. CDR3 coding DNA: TGTGCCAGCAGATCCGGGACTTCCTACGAGCAGTACTTC. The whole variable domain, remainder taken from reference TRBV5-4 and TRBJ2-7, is ETGVTQSPTHLIKTRGQQVTLRCSSQSGHNTVSWYQQALGQGPQFIFQYYREEENGRGNFPPRFSGLQFPNYSSELNVNALELDDSALYLCASRSGTSYEQYFGPGTRLTVT.

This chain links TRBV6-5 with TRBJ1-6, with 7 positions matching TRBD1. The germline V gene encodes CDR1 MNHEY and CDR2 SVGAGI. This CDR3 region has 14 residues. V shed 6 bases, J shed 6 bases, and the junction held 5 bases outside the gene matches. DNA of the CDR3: TGTGCCAGCAGATTGACAGGGCCTAATTCACCCCTCCACTTT. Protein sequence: CASRLTGPNSPLHF.

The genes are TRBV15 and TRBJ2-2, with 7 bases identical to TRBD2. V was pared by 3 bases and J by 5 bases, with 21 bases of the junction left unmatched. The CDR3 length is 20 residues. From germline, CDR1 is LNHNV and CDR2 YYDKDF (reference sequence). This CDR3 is CATSSPGRGSGVGRTGELFF. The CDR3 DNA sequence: TGTGCCACCAGCAGTCCGGGACGGGGGAGCGGGGTGGGCAGGACCGGGGAGCTGTTTTTT.

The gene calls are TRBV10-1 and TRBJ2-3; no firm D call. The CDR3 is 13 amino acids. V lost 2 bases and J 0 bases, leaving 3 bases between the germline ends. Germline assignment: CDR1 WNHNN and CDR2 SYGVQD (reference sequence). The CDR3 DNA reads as TGCGCCAGCAGTGAGACTAGCACAGATACGCAGTATTTT. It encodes CASSETSTDTQYF.

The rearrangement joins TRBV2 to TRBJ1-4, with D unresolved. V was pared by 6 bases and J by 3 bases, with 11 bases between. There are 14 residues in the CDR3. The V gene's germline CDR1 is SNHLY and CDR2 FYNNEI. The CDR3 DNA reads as TGTGCCAGCAGGATGGCTGGGCCTAATGAAAAACTGTTTTTT. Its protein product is CASRMAGPNEKLFF.

The CDR3 spells CASSLLGTGTGSYEQYF. The CDR3 bases are TGTGCCAGCAGCTTACTAGGCACCGGGACAGGTTCCTACGAGCAGTACTTC. V is TRBV11-2 and J is TRBJ2-7, with 8 bases identical to TRBD1. Looked up from germline, CDR1 is SGHAT and CDR2 is FQNNGV. J lost 1 base, V lost 2 bases, and 10 bases had no gene match. The CDR3 contains 17 residues.

CDR3 coding DNA: TGTGCCAGCAGCTTAGTGGCCAGTTACGAGCAGTACTTC. Protein product: CASSLVASYEQYF. V is TRBV11-2 and J is TRBJ2-7; D is unresolved. The CDR3 spans 13 residues. V dropped 1 base and J dropped 4 bases, with 8 bases sitting between them. Germline V gives CDR1 SGHAT, CDR2 FQNNGV. Complete variable domain (other parts from reference TRBV11-2 and TRBJ2-7): EAGVAQSPRYKIIEKRQSVAFWCNPISGHATLYWYQQILGQGPKLLIQFQNNGVVDDSQLPKDRFSAERLKGVDSTLKIQPAKLEDSAVYLCASSLVASYEQYFGPGTRLTVT.

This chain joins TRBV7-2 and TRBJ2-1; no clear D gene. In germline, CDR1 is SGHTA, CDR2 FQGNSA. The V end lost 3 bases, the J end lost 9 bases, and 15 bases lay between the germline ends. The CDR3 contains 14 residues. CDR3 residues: CASSLFRMFGEQFF. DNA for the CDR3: TGTGCCAGCAGCTTGTTTAGAATGTTCGGTGAGCAGTTCTTC.

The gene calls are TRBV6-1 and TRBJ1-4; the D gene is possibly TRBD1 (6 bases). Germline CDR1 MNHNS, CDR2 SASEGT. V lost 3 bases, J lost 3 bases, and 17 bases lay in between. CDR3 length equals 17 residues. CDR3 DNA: TGTGCCAGCAGTGACGTTTACAGGGCACCGTCTAATGAAAAACTGTTTTTT. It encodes CASSDVYRAPSNEKLFF.

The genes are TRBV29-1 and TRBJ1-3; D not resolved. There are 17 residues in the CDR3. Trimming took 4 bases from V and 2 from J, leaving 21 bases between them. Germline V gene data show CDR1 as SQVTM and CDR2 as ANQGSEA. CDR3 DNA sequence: TGCAGCGTTGTCCTGGGAGGGCCCCTACGGGCTGGAAACACCATATATTTT. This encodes CSVVLGGPLRAGNTIYF.

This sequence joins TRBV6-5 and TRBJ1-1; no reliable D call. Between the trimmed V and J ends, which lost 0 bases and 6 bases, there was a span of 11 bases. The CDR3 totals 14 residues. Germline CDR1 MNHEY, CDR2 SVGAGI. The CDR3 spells CASSYSMRAAEAFF. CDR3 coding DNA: TGTGCCAGCAGTTACTCGATGCGGGCGGCTGAAGCTTTCTTT.